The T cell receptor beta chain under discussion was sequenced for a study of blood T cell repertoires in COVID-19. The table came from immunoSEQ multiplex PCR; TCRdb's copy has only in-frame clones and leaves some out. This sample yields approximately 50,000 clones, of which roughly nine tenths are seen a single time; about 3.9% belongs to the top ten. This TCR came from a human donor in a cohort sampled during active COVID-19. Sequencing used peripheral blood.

The chain's CDR3 is CASSEETEEVEQYF. The CDR3 DNA reads as TGTGCCAGCAGTGAAGAAACAGAGGAGGTCGAGCAGTACTTC. J is TRBJ2-7 and V is TRBV14; a weak D match, TRBD2 (5 bases). The germline gives CDR1 SGHDN, CDR2 FVKESK. CDR3 size: 14 residues. V shed 6 bases and J shed 6 bases, with 18 bases lying between them.